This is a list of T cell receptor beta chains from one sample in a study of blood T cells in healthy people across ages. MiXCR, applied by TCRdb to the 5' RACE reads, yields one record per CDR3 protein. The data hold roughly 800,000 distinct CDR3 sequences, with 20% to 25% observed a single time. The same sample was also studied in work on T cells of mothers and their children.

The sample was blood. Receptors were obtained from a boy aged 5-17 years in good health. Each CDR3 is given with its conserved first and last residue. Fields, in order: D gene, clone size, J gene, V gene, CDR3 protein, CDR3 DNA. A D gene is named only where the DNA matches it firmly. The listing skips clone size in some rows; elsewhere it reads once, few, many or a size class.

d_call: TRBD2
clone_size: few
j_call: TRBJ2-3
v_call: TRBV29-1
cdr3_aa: CSVATSGVSADTQYF
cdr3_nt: TGCAGCGTTGCGACTAGCGGGGTATCGGCAGATACGCAGTATTTT

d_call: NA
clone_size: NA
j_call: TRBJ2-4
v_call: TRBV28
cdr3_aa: CASTAVGESIQYF
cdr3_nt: TGTGCCAGCACCGCGGTGGGGGAGAGCATTCAGTACTTC

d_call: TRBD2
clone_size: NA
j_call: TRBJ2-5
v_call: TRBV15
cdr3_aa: CATSRDTSGRETQYF
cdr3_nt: TGTGCCACCAGCAGAGATACTAGCGGGAGAGAGACCCAGTACTTC

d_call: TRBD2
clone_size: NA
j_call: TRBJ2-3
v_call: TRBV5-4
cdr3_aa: CASSRAGGGVFTDTQYF
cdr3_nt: TGTGCCAGCAGTCGGGCAGGCGGGGGGGTCTTCACAGATACGCAGTATTTT

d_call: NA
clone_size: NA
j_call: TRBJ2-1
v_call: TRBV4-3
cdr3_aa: CASSQVQLDSNEQFF
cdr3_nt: TGCGCCAGCAGCCAAGTACAGCTCGACTCGAATGAGCAGTTCTTC

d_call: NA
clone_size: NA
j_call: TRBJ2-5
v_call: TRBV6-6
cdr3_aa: CASQMFQETQYF
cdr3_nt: TGTGCCAGCCAGATGTTCCAAGAGACCCAGTACTTC

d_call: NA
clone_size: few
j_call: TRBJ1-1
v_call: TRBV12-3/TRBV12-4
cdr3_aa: CASSLDGGGLMNTEAFF
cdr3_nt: TGTGCCAGCAGTTTAGACGGGGGGGGTCTGATGAACACTGAAGCTTTCTTT

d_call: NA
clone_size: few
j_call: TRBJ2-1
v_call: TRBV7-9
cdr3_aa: CASSSSVNEQFF
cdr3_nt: TGTGCCAGCAGCTCTAGCGTTAATGAGCAGTTCTTC

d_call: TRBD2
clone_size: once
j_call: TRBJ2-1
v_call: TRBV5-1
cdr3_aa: CASSYLAGEVNEQFF
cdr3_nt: TGCGCCAGCAGCTACCTAGCGGGAGAAGTAAATGAGCAGTTCTTC

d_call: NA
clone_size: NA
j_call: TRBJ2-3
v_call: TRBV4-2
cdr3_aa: CASSQEVGRTRWADTQYF
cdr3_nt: TGTGCCAGCAGCCAAGAAGTTGGGCGGACCCGATGGGCAGATACGCAGTATTTT

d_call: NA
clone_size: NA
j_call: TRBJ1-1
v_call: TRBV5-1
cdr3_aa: CASSLADTEAFF
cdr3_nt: TGCGCCAGCAGCTTGGCCGACACTGAAGCTTTCTTT

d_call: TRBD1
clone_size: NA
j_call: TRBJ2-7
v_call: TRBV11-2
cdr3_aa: CASSLVGTGAAYEQYF
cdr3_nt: TGTGCCAGCAGCTTAGTAGGGACAGGGGCCGCCTACGAGCAGTACTTC

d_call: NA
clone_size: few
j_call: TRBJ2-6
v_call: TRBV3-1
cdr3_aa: CASSQLLSGANVLTF
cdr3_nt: TGTGCCAGCAGCCAACTACTCTCTGGGGCCAACGTCCTGACTTTC

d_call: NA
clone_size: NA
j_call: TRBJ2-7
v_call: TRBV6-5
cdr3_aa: CASSPETGRAYEQYF
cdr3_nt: TGTGCCAGCAGCCCCGAGACAGGTCGCGCCTACGAGCAGTACTTC

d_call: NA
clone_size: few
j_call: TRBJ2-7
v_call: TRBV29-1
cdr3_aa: CSVTTISTAREQYF
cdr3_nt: TGCAGCGTGACCACGATATCGACAGCCCGCGAGCAGTACTTC

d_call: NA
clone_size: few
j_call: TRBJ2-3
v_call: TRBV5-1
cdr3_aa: CASSLAQVATDTQYF
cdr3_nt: TGCGCCAGCAGCTTGGCCCAGGTCGCCACAGATACGCAGTATTTT

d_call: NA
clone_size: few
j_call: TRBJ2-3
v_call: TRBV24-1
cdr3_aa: CATSDIKGMDTQYF
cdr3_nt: TGTGCCACCAGTGACATCAAAGGGATGGATACGCAGTATTTT

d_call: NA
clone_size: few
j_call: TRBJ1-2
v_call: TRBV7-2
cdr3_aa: CASSLEAAGAGYGYTF
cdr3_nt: TGTGCCAGCAGCTTAGAGGCGGCGGGCGCGGGCTATGGCTACACCTTC

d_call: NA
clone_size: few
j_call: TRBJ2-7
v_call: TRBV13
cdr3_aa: CASSPGRDLAEQYF
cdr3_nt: TGTGCCAGCAGCCCGGGACGGGATCTCGCCGAGCAGTACTTC

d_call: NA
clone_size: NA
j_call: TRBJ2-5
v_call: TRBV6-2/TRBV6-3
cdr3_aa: CASSKGKTGGPQQETQYF
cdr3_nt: TGTGCCAGCAGCAAAGGAAAAACGGGGGGCCCCCAACAAGAGACCCAGTACTTC

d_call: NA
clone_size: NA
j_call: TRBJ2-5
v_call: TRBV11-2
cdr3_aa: CASSFRDSAGEQYF
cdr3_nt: TGTGCCAGCAGCTTTAGGGATTCCGCCGGAGAGCAGTACTTC

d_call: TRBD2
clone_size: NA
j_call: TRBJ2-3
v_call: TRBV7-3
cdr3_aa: CASSFVPGGPSDTQYF
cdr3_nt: TGTGCCAGCAGCTTCGTCCCGGGAGGGCCGTCAGATACGCAGTATTTT

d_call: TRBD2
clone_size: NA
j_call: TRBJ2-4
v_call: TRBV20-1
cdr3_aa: CSAKTGTSGIGTKNIQYF
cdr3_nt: TGCAGTGCTAAGACTGGGACTAGCGGGATTGGAACCAAAAACATTCAGTACTTC

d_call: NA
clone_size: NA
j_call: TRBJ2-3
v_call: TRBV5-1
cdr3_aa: CASRGSGGAPDTQYF
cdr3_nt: TGCGCCAGCAGGGGTAGCGGAGGGGCCCCGGATACGCAGTATTTT

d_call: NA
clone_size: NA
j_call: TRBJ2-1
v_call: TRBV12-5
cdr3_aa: CASGLVPGAPGYEQFF
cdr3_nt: TGTGCTAGTGGTTTGGTACCGGGGGCTCCCGGTTATGAGCAGTTCTTC

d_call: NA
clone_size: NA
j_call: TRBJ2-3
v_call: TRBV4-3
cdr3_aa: CASSGDSYTDTQYF
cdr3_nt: TGCGCCAGCAGCGGTGATAGTTACACAGATACGCAGTATTTT

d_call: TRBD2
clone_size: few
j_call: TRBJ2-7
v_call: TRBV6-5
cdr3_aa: CASAQTWRGEVEF
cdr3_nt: TGTGCCAGCGCTCAAACATGGCGGGGGGAAGTCGAATTC

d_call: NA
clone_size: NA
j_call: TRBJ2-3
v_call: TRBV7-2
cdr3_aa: CASSLQGRTDTQYF
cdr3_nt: TGTGCCAGCAGCTTACAGGGTCGCACAGATACGCAGTATTTT

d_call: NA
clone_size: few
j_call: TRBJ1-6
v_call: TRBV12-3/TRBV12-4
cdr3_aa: CASNPGVYNSPLHF
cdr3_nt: TGTGCCAGCAACCCGGGCGTCTATAATTCACCCCTCCACTTT

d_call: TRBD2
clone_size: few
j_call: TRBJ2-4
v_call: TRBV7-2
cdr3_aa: CASSLAGAGGTYIQYF
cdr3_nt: TGTGCCAGCAGCTTAGCCGGAGCGGGAGGGACGTACATTCAGTACTTC

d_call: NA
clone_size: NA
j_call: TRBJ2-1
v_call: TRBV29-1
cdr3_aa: CSVEAALTSGDEQFF
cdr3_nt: TGCAGCGTTGAAGCCGCCTTGACTAGTGGCGATGAGCAGTTCTTC

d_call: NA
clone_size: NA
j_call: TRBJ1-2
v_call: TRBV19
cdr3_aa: CASREGAGYGYTF
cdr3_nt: TGTGCCAGTAGAGAAGGGGCTGGCTATGGCTACACCTTC

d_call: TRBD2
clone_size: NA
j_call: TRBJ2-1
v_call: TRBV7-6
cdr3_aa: CASSARTSGIIHEQFF
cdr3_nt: TGTGCCAGCAGCGCTCGGACTAGCGGGATCATTCATGAGCAGTTCTTC

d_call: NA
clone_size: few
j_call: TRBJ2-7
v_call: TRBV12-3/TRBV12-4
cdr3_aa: CASSLLSRYEQYF
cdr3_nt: TGTGCCAGCAGTTTACTCTCCCGCTACGAGCAGTACTTC

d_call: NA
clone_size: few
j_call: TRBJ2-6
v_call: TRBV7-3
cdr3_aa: CASSLSGQSGANVLTF
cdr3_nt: TGTGCCAGCAGCTTAAGCGGCCAGAGCGGGGCCAACGTCCTGACTTTC

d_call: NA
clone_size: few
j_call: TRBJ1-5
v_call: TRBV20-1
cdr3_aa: CSAARALNQPQHF
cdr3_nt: TGCAGTGCTGCCCGGGCCCTCAATCAGCCCCAGCATTTT

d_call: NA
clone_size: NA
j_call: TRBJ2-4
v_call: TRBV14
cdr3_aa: CASSQKSEDIQYF
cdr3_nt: TGTGCCAGCAGCCAAAAGTCAGAAGACATTCAGTACTTC

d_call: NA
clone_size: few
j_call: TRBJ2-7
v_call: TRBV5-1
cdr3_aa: CASSLGRGKIYEQYF
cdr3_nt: TGCGCCAGCAGCTTGGGCAGGGGAAAGATCTACGAGCAGTACTTC